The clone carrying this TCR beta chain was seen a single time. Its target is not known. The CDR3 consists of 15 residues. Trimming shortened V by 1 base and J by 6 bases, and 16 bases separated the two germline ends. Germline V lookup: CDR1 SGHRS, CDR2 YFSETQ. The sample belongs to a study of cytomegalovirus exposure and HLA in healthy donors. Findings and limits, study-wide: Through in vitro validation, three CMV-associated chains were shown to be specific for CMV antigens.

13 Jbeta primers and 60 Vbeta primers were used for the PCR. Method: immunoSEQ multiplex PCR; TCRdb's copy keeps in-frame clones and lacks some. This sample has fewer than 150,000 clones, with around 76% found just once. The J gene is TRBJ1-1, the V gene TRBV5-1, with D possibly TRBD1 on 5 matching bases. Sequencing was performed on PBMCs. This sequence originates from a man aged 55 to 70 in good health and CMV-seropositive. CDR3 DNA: TGCGCCAGCAGCTTGCACAGGATGGTCGATGCTGAAGCTTTCTTT. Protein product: CASSLHRMVDAEAFF. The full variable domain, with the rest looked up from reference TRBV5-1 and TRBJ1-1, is KAGVTQTPRYLIKTRGQQVTLSCSPISGHRSVSWYQQTPGQGLQFLFEYFSETQRNKGNFPGRFSGRQFSNSRSEMNVSTLELGDSALYLCASSLHRMVDAEAFFGQGTRLTVV.